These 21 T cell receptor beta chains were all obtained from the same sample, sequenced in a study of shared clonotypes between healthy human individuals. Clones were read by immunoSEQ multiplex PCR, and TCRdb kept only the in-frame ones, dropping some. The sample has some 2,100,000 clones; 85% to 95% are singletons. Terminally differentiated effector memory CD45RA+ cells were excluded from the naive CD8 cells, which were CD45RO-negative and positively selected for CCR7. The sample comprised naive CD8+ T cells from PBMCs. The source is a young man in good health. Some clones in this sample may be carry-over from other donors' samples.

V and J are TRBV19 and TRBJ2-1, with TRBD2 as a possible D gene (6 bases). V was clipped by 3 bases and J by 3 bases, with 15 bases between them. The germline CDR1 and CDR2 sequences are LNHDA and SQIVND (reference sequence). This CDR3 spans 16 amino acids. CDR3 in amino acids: CASSISGTGYYNEQFF. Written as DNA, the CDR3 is TGTGCCAGTAGTATCTCCGGGACTGGGTACTACAATGAGCAGTTCTTC.

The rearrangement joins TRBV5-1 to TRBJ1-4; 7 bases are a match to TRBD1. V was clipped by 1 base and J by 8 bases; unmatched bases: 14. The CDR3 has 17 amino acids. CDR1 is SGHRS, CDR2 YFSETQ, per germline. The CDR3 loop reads CASSLFVKGTAEEKLFF. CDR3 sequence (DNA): TGCGCCAGCAGCTTGTTTGTCAAAGGGACAGCAGAGGAAAAACTGTTTTTT.

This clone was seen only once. The CDR3 region is CSVFGEPWSRLSTDTQYF. The CDR3 coding sequence is TGCAGCGTTTTCGGGGAGCCCTGGAGTAGGCTAAGCACAGATACGCAGTATTTT. V is TRBV29-1 and J is TRBJ2-3; the D gene is possibly TRBD2 (5 bases). This CDR3 spans 18 amino acids. Trimming left V 5 bases short and J 0 bases short, with 24 bases between. The germline V gene encodes CDR1 SQVTM and CDR2 ANQGSEA.

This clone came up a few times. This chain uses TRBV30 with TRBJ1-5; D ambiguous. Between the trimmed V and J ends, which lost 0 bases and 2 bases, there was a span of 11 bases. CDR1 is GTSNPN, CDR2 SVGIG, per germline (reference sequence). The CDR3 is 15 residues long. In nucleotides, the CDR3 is TGTGCCTGGAGTGTACTGCAGTCGGGCAATCAGCCCCAGCATTTT. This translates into CAWSVLQSGNQPQHF.

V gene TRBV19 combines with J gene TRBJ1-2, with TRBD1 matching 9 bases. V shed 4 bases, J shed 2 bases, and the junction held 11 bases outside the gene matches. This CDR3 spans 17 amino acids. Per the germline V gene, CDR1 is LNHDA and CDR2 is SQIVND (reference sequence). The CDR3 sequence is CASSKQGASYVNYGYTF. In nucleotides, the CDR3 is TGTGCCAGTAGTAAACAGGGGGCGTCCTACGTAAACTATGGCTACACCTTC. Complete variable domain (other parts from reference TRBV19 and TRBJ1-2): DGGITQSPKYLFRKEGQNVTLSCEQNLNHDAMYWYRQDPGQGLRLIYYSQIVNDFQKGDIAEGYSVSREKKESFPLTVTSAQKNPTAFYLCASSKQGASYVNYGYTFGSGTRLTVV.

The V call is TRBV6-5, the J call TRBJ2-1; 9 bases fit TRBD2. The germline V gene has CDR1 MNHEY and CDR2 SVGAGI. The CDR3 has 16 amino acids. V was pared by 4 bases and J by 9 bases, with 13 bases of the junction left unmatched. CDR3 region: CASSSEPGLAGVEQFF. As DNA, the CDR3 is TGTGCCAGCAGTTCCGAGCCGGGACTAGCTGGCGTTGAGCAGTTCTTC.

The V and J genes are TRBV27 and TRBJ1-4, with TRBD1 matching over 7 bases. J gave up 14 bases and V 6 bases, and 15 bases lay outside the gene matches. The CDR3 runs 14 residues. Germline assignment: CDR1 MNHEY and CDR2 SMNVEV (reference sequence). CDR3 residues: CASSIVGQPSVLFF. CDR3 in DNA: TGTGCCAGCAGCATAGTGGGACAGCCTTCGGTTCTGTTTTTT.

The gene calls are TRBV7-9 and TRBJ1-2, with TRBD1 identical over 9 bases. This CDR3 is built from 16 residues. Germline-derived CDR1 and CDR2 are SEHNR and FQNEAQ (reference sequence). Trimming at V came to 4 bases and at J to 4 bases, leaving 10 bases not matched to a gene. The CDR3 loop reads CASSSDPGTGIYGYTF. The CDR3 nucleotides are TGTGCCAGCAGCTCAGACCCTGGGACAGGGATCTATGGCTACACCTTC.

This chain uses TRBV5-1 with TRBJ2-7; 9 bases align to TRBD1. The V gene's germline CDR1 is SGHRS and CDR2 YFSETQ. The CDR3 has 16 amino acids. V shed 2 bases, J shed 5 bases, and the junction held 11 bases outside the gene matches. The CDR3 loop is CASSFKLQGASDEQYF. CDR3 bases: TGCGCCAGCAGCTTTAAATTACAGGGGGCTTCGGACGAGCAGTACTTC.

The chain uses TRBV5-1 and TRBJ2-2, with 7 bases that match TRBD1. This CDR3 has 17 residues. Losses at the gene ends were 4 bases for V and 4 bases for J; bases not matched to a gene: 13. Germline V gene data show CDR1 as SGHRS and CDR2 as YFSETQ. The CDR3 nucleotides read TGCGCCAGCAGCCTCACGGGACAGACCACTTTCACCGGGGAGCTGTTTTTT. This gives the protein CASSLTGQTTFTGELFF.

The CDR3 loop is CASSQVGTNYEQYF. The DNA for the CDR3 is TGCGCCAGCAGCCAAGTGGGGACGAACTACGAGCAGTACTTC. V usage is TRBV4-1 and J usage is TRBJ2-7; D is possibly TRBD1 or TRBD2 (5 bases each). V lost 1 base to trimming and J lost 3 bases, with 10 bases between them. CDR1 is MGHRA, CDR2 YSYEKL, per germline. This CDR3 contains 14 residues.

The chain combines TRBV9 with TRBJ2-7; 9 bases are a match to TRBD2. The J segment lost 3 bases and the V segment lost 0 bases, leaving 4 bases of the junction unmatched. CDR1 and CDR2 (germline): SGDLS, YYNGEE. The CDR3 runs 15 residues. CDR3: CASSVGEAGGYEQYF. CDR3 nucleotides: TGTGCCAGCAGCGTAGGTGAAGCGGGAGGCTACGAGCAGTACTTC.

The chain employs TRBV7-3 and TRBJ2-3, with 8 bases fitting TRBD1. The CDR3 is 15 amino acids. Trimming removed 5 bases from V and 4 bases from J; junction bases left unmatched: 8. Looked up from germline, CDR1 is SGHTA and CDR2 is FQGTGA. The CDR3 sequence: CASSPGQGVPDTQYF. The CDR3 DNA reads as TGTGCCAGCAGCCCTGGACAGGGAGTACCAGATACGCAGTATTTT.

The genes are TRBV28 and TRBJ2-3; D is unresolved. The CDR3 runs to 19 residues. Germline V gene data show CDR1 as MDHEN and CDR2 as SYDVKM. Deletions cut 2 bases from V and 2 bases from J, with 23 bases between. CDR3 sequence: CASSLVLGRTASPTDTQYF. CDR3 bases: TGTGCCAGCAGTTTAGTGCTAGGTCGGACCGCTTCGCCCACAGATACGCAGTATTTT.

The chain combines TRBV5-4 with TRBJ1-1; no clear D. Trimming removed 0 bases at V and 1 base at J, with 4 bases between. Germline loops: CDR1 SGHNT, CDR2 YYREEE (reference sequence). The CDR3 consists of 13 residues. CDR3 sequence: CASSLAANTEAFF. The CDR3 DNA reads TGTGCCAGCAGCTTGGCAGCGAACACTGAAGCTTTCTTT. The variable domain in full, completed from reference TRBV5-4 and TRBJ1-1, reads ETGVTQSPTHLIKTRGQQVTLRCSSQSGHNTVSWYQQALGQGPQFIFQYYREEENGRGNFPPRFSGLQFPNYSSELNVNALELDDSALYLCASSLAANTEAFFGQGTRLTVV.

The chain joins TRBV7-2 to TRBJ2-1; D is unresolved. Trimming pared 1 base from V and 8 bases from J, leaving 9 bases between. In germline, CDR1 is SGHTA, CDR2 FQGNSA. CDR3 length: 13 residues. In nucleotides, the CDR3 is TGTGCCAGCAGCTTAGTGGGTCAGGATGAGCAGTTCTTC. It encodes CASSLVGQDEQFF.

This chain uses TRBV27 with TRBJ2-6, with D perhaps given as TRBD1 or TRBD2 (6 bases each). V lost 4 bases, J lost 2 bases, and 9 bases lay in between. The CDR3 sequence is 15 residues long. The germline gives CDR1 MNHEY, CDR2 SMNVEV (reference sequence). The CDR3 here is CASSWGAAGANVLTF. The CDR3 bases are TGTGCCAGCAGTTGGGGGGCCGCTGGGGCCAACGTCCTGACTTTC.

The CDR3 protein is CASSYSRGLAGETQYF. CDR3 in DNA: TGTGCCAGCAGTTACTCGAGGGGGCTAGCGGGAGAGACCCAGTACTTC. V gene TRBV6-5 combines with J gene TRBJ2-5; D is perhaps TRBD2 (8 bases). The germline V and J ends were trimmed by 0 bases and 4 bases, with 15 bases remaining between them. The CDR3 runs to 16 residues. From germline, CDR1 is MNHEY and CDR2 SVGAGI.

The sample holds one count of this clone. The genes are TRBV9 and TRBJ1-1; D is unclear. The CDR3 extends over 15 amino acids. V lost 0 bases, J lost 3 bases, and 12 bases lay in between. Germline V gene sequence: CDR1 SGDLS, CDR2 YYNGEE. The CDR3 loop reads CASSVGYGRYTEAFF. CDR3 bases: TGTGCCAGCAGCGTAGGTTACGGGAGGTACACTGAAGCTTTCTTT.

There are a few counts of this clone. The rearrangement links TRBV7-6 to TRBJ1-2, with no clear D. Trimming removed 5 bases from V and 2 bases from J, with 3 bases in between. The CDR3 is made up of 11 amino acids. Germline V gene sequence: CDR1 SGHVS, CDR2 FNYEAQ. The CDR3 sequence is CASSTNYGYTF. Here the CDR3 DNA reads TGTGCCAGCAGCACCAACTATGGCTACACCTTC.

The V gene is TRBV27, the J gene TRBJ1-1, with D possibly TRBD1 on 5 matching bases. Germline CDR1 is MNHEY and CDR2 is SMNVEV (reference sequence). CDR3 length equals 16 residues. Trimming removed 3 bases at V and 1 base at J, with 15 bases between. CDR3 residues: CASSFSIGEKNTEAFF. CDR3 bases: TGTGCCAGCAGTTTTTCAATAGGGGAAAAGAACACTGAAGCTTTCTTT.